Each of the 17 T cell receptor beta chains below was sequenced from the same sample in a study of T cells in Graves' hyperthyroidism and ophthalmopathy. Amplified TCR beta CDR3 regions came from RNA transcripts. Initially, a first-round RT-PCR of the TCR CDR3 employed the HTBI primer set. TCRdb called the multiplex PCR reads again in MiXCR, with one record for every CDR3 protein. The sample includes approximately 560,000 distinct CDR3 sequences, about 15% seen only once; the top ten take about 7%. Sequencing input: blood. These receptors were collected from a woman in her twenties or thirties with Graves' hyperthyroidism.

This clonotype was seen at least ten times. V is TRBV11-2 and J is TRBJ1-1; D is ambiguous. Trimming pared 8 bases from V and 5 bases from J, leaving 15 bases between. The CDR3 contains 13 residues. Germline loops: CDR1 SGHAT, CDR2 FQNNGV. The CDR3 spells CASLRGRETEAFF. In DNA form, the CDR3 reads TGTGCCAGCCTTAGAGGGCGGGAAACTGAAGCTTTCTTT.

This clonotype was seen at least ten times. This chain connects TRBV30 to TRBJ1-2; D is perhaps TRBD1 (6 bases). Germline assignment: CDR1 GTSNPN and CDR2 SVGIG (reference sequence). CDR3 length: 12 residues. Trimming shortened V by 8 bases and J by 9 bases, and 19 bases separated the two germline ends. The CDR3 spells CATETGAFSYTF. The CDR3 DNA reads TGTGCCACGGAGACGGGGGCATTTAGCTACACCTTC. The full variable domain, completed using reference TRBV30 and TRBJ1-2, is SQTIHQWPATLVQPVGSPLSLECTVEGTSNPNLYWYRQAAGRGLQLLFYSVGIGQISSEVPQNLSASRPQDRQFILSSKKLLLSDSGFYLCATETGAFSYTFGSGTRLTVV.

This clonotype was seen ten or more times. V gene TRBV7-8 combines with J gene TRBJ2-1; TRBD1 agrees at 8 bases. The CDR3 covers 19 residues. Germline CDR1 is SGHVS and CDR2 is FQNEAQ. V lost 1 base, J lost 4 bases, and 15 bases stayed unmatched. The CDR3 loop reads CASSLGRISRTGTYNEQFF. CDR3 DNA: TGTGCCAGCAGCTTAGGGCGGATTTCTAGGACAGGGACTTACAATGAGCAGTTCTTC.

Many counts were recorded for this clonotype. The rearrangement uses TRBV20-1 and TRBJ2-1; 10 bases map to TRBD1. The CDR3 spans 15 residues. V was clipped by 1 base and J by 6 bases; unmatched bases: 6. Germline V gene sequence: CDR1 DFQATT, CDR2 SNEGSKA (reference sequence). CDR3 loop: CSARADRGLINEQFF. CDR3 in DNA: TGCAGTGCTAGAGCCGACAGGGGGCTAATCAATGAGCAGTTCTTC.

There are a few counts of this clonotype. This chain uses TRBV3-1 with TRBJ2-2; D perhaps matches TRBD2 (5 bases). Trimming took off 7 bases at V and 1 base at J, with 7 bases between the two ends. This CDR3 spans 13 amino acids. The germline V gene has CDR1 LGHDT and CDR2 YNNKEL (reference sequence). The CDR3 loop is CASTAGNTGELFF. Written as DNA, the CDR3 is TGTGCCAGCACGGCGGGGAACACCGGGGAGCTGTTTTTT.

This chain links TRBV5-1 with TRBJ2-1, with TRBD2 matching over 12 bases. V shed 4 bases and J 3 bases; nucleotides not matched to a gene: 5. The CDR3 is made up of 16 amino acids. Germline CDR1 SGHRS, CDR2 YFSETQ. CDR3 in amino acids: CASSQRTSGNYNEQFF. The CDR3 nucleotides read TGCGCCAGCAGCCAACGGACTAGCGGGAACTACAATGAGCAGTTCTTC. The full variable domain, its missing parts supplied by reference TRBV5-1 and TRBJ2-1, is KAGVTQTPRYLIKTRGQQVTLSCSPISGHRSVSWYQQTPGQGLQFLFEYFSETQRNKGNFPGRFSGRQFSNSRSEMNVSTLELGDSALYLCASSQRTSGNYNEQFFGPGTRLTVL.

V usage is TRBV20-1 and J usage is TRBJ2-1; TRBD2 agrees at 11 bases. This CDR3 is 15 amino acids long. V was pared by 6 bases and J by 3 bases, with 7 bases of the junction left unmatched. Looked up from germline, CDR1 is DFQATT and CDR2 is SNEGSKA (reference sequence). CDR3 protein: CSASSGRGFYNEQFF. In DNA form, the CDR3 reads TGCAGTGCCAGTAGCGGGAGGGGATTCTACAATGAGCAGTTCTTC.

This clonotype was seen a few times. CDR3 sequence (DNA): TGCAGCGTGACTAGCGGGAGGATATCTTACGAGCAGTACTTC. Its translation is CSVTSGRISYEQYF. This sequence joins TRBV29-1 and TRBJ2-7, with 13 nucleotides matching TRBD2. Looked up from germline, CDR1 is SQVTM and CDR2 is ANQGSEA. This CDR3 is 14 amino acids long. V lost 6 bases and J lost 4; bases outside the gene matches: 6.

There are a few counts of this clonotype. The V call is TRBV2, the J call TRBJ1-5; D is unresolved. The CDR3 is made up of 14 amino acids. The germline gives CDR1 SNHLY, CDR2 FYNNEI. V was pared by 3 bases and J by 1 base, with 7 bases between. For the CDR3, the DNA is TGTGCCAGCAGTGATTACGGAAGCAATCAGCCCCAGCATTTT. This codes for CASSDYGSNQPQHF.

At least ten counts were recorded for this clonotype. The CDR3 loop reads CASGLGQSGSNEQFF. As DNA, the CDR3 is TGTGCTAGTGGTTTGGGCCAGAGCGGGAGCAATGAGCAGTTCTTC. The chain links TRBV12-5 to TRBJ2-1, with 8 bases fitting TRBD2. Trimming removed 1 base from V and 6 bases from J; junction bases left unmatched: 5. There are 15 residues in the CDR3. Germline V gene data show CDR1 as LGHNT and CDR2 as FRNRAP.

In its sample, this clonotype was seen many times. The chain employs TRBV18 and TRBJ2-1, with D unresolved. CDR3 size: 16 residues. From germline, CDR1 is KGHSH and CDR2 LQKENI. Trimming removed 0 bases at V and 3 bases at J, with 12 bases between. The CDR3: CASSPPGGEHYNEQFF. DNA for the CDR3: TGTGCCAGCTCACCACCCGGCGGAGAACACTACAATGAGCAGTTCTTC.

This chain uses TRBV29-1 with TRBJ1-2; D unresolved. Trimming removed 4 bases from V and 4 bases from J, with 16 bases in between. Germline V lookup: CDR1 SQVTM, CDR2 ANQGSEA. The CDR3 has 14 amino acids. CDR3 nucleotides: TGCAGCGTTGTAAAGGGTGGCTTCTCCTATGGCTACACCTTC. Translation gives CSVVKGGFSYGYTF.

This clonotype was seen ten or more times. This sequence joins TRBV20-1 and TRBJ2-7, with no clear D. The CDR3 runs 14 residues. Trimming took off 4 bases at V and 3 bases at J, with 16 bases between the two ends. Germline V gives CDR1 DFQATT, CDR2 SNEGSKA (reference sequence). Here the CDR3 DNA reads TGCAGTGCTAAGGTGCCGGGCCTACACTACGAGCAGTACTTC. This gives the protein CSAKVPGLHYEQYF.

This clonotype was recorded a few times. The chain carries TRBV7-3 and TRBJ2-2; 9 positions agree with TRBD1. Germline CDR1 SGHTA, CDR2 FQGTGA. With 1 base clipped from V and 6 bases from J, the junction kept 6 bases outside the gene matches. The CDR3 spans 16 residues. CDR3 in DNA: TGTGCCAGCAGCTTAATAGGGACAGGGAATTCCGGGGAGCTGTTTTTT. This codes for CASSLIGTGNSGELFF.

V is TRBV7-3 and J is TRBJ2-7; TRBD2 might be the D (5 bases). Germline CDR1 is SGHTA and CDR2 is FQGTGA. With 5 bases removed from V and 6 bases from J, the gap between germline ends came to 17 bases. CDR3 length equals 14 residues. CDR3 sequence (DNA): TGTGCCAGCAGCGTTTCGGGCCGGGGTTCCGAGCAGTACTTC. This sequence encodes CASSVSGRGSEQYF. Using reference TRBV7-3 and TRBJ2-7 for the parts outside the CDR3, the full variable domain is GAGVSQTPSNKVTEKGKYVELRCDPISGHTALYWYRQSLGQGPEFLIYFQGTGAADDSGLPNDRFFAVRPEGSVSTLKIQRTERGDSAVYLCASSVSGRGSEQYFGPGTRLTVT.

On this clonotype itself: This could be a read error, since a much larger clone is one nucleotide away. This chain links TRBV5-1 with TRBJ2-1; D possibly corresponds to TRBD2 (5 bases). The CDR3 loop spans 14 amino acids. Germline-derived CDR1 and CDR2 are SGHRS and YFSETQ. CDR3 sequence (DNA): TGCGCCTGCAGCTTGGTTCTAGCTAGGAATGAGCAGTTCTTC. This translates into CACSLVLARNEQFF.

This clonotype was detected a few times. The J gene is TRBJ2-3, the V gene TRBV19, with TRBD2 matching over 8 bases. CDR1 is LNHDA and CDR2 is SQIVND in the germline V gene (reference sequence). V was pared by 4 bases and J by 4 bases, with 7 bases of the junction left unmatched. This CDR3 region has 15 residues. CDR3 coding DNA: TGTGCCAGTAGTAAACCAGCGGGAGTCCCAGATACGCAGTATTTT. Protein sequence: CASSKPAGVPDTQYF.